Described below is a single T cell receptor (beta chain) sequence and its context. Antigen unknown. The sample comes from a study of T-cell memory formation after mild COVID-19. With constant-segment primers, 5'RACE yielded cDNA libraries of TCR alpha and TCR beta that carried sample barcodes and UMIs. One entry per CDR3 protein results from TCRdb running MiXCR on the 5' RACE reads. The repertoire holds roughly 220,000 distinct CDR3 sequences, approximately 10% seen once, with 3% to 4% in the top ten. V was cut by 2 bases and J by 1 base, with 8 bases left in between. The germline V gene encodes CDR1 DFQATT and CDR2 SNEGSKA (reference sequence). The CDR3 loop spans 14 amino acids. Study conclusions and caveats: Confirmation was lacking for SARS-CoV-2 specificity of second-wave clones that peaked on day 37.

This sequence originates from a man between 18 and 35 years old who had mild COVID-19 (a few samples of this study predate the infection). Cell type and time point are not known. The sequencing sample was made of PBMCs or a T cell subset sorted from them (not recorded which). The V call is TRBV20-1, the J call TRBJ2-2; TRBD1 is a possible D gene (6 bases). CDR3 protein: CSARRDKNTGELFF. As DNA, the CDR3 is TGCAGTGCTAGACGGGACAAGAACACCGGGGAGCTGTTTTTT.